This TCR beta chain was identified in a study of cytomegalovirus exposure and HLA in healthy donors. Study-wide results and caveats: Rare TCR sequences dominated, though some public TCRs recurred in many donors. Presence/absence analyses assumed roughly uniform sequencing depth across donors, which may not hold.

As to this clone: Its antigen is unknown.

The PCR made use of 60 Vbeta and 13 Jbeta primers. The data were produced by immunoSEQ multiplex PCR, yet TCRdb's version contains in-frame clones alone and is incomplete. The sample lists 100,000 to 150,000 clones, less than 80% occurring once. The CDR3 sequence is 15 residues long. With 6 bases removed from V and 1 base from J, the gap between germline ends came to 15 bases. CDR1 and CDR2 (germline): WSHSY, SAAADI. The chain has TRBV10-2 and TRBJ1-2, with a tentative D call TRBD1 (6 bases). The sequence was collected from a woman in her 50s in good health and CMV-seropositive. Material: PBMCs. CDR3 in DNA: TGCGCCAGCAGCCGAGGGAGACAGGATAACTATGGCTACACCTTC. As protein: CASSRGRQDNYGYTF.